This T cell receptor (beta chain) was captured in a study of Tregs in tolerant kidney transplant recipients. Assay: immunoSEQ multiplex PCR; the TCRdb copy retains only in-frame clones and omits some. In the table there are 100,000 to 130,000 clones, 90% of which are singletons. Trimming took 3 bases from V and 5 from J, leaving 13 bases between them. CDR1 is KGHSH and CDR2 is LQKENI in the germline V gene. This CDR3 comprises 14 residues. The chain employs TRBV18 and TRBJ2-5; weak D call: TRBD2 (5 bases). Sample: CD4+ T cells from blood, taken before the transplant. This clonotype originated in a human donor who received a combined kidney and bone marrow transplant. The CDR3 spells CASSPGRRGETQYF. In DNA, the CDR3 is TGTGCCAGCTCACCCGGACGCCGAGGGGAGACCCAGTACTTC.